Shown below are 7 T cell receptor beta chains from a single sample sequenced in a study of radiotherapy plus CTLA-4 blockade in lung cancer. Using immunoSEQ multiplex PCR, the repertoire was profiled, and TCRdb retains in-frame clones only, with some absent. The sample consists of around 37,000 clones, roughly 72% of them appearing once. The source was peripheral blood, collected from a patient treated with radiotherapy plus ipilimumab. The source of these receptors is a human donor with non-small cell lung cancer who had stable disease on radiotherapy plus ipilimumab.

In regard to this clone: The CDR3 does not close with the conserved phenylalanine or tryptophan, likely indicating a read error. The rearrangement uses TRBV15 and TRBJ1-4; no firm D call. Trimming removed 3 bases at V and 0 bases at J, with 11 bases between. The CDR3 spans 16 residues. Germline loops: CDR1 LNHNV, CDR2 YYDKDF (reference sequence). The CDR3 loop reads CATSSHRLSTNEKLFL. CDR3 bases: TGTGCCACCAGCAGCCATAGACTGTCAACTAATGAAAAACTGTTTCTT.

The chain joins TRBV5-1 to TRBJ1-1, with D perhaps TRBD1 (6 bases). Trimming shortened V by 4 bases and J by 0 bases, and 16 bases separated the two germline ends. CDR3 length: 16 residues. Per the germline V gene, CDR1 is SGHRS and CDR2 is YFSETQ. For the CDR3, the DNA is TGCGCCAGCAGCGGCGGATGGACAGCCTTGAACACTGAAGCTTTCTTT. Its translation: CASSGGWTALNTEAFF.

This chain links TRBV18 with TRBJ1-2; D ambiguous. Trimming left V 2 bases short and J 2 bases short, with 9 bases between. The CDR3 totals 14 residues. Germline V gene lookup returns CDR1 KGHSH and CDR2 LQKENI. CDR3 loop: CASSPTGSNYGYTF. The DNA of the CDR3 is TGTGCCAGCTCACCAACGGGAAGCAACTATGGCTACACCTTC.

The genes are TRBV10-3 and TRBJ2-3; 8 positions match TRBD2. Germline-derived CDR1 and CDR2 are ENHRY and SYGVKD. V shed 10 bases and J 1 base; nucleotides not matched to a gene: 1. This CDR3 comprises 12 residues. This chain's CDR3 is CATAGGTDTQYF. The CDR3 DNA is TGTGCCACAGCGGGGGGCACAGATACGCAGTATTTT.

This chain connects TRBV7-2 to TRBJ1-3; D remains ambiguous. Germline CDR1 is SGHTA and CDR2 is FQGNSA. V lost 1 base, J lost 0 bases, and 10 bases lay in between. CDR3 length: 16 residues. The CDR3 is CASSLEQRGSGNTIYF. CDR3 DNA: TGTGCCAGCAGCTTAGAACAGCGGGGCTCTGGAAACACCATATATTTT.

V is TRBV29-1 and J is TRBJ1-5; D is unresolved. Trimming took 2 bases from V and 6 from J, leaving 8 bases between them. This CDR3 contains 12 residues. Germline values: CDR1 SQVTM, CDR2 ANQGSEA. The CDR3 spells CSVETEGQPQHF. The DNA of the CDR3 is TGCAGCGTTGAAACCGAGGGTCAGCCCCAGCATTTT.

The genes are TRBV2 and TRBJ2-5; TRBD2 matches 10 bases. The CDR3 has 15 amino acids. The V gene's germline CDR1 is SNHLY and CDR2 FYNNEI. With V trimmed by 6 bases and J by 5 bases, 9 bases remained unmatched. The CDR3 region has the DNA TGTGCCAGCAGAATCCTAGCGGGGGTATCGGAGACCCAGTACTTC. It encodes CASRILAGVSETQYF.